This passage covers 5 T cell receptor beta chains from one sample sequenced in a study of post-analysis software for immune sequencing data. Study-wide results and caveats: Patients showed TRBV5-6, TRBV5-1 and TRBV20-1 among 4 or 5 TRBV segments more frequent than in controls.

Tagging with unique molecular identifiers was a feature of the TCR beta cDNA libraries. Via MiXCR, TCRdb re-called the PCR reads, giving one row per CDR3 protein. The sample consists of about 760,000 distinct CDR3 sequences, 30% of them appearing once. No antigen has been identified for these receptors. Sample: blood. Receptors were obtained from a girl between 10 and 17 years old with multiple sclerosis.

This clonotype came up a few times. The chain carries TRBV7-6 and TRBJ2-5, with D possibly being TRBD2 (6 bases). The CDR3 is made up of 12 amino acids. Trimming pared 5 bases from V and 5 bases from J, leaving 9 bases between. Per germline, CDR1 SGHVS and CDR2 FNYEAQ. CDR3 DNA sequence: TGTGCCAGCAGCCGGGCGGGGGAGACCCAGTACTTC. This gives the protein CASSRAGETQYF. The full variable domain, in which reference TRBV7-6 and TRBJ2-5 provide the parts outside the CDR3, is GAGVSQSPRYKVTKRGQDVALRCDPISGHVSLYWYRQALGQGPEFLTYFNYEAQQDKSGLPNDRFSAERPEGSISTLTIQRTEQRDSAMYRCASSRAGETQYFGPGTRLLVL.

CDR3 in amino acids: CASVSGTGGNYGYTF. The CDR3 DNA is TGTGCCAGCGTCTCCGGGACAGGGGGAAACTATGGCTACACCTTC. The chain couples TRBV28 to TRBJ1-2; 11 bases are a match to TRBD1. The CDR3 has 15 amino acids. The V gene's germline CDR1 is MDHEN and CDR2 SYDVKM. V shed 8 bases and J 2 bases; nucleotides not matched to a gene: 7.

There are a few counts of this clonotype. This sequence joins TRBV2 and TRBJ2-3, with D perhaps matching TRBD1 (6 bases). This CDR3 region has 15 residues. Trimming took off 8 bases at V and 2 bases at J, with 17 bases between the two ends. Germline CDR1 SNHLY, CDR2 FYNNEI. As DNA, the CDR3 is TGTGCCAGCGGTAGGCAAACAGGGCTCACAGATACGCAGTATTTT. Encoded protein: CASGRQTGLTDTQYF.

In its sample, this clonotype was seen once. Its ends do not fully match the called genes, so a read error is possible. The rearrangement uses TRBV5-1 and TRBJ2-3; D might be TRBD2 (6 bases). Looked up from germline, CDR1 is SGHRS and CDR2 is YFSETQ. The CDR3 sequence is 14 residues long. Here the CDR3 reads CTSSLGGRTDTQYF. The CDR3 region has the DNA TGCACCAGCAGTCTGGGGGGACGTACGGATACGCAGTATTTT.

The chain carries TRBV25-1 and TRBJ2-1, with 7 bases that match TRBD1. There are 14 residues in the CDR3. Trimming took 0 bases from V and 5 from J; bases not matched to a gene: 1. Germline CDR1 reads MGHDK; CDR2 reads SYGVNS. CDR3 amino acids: CASSEYQGDNEQFF. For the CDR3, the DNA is TGTGCCAGCAGTGAATACCAGGGGGACAATGAGCAGTTCTTC.